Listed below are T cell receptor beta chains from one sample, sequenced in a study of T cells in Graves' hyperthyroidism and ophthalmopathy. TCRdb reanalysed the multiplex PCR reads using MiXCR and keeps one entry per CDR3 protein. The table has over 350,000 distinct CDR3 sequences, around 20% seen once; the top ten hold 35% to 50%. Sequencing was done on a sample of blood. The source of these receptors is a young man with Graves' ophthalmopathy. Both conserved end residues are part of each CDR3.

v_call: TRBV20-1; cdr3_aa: CSASLGGGSGYTF
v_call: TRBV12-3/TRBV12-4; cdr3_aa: CASSLDEQFF
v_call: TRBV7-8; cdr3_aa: CASSFTGTSRETQYF
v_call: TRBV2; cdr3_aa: CASSRSVEYEQYF
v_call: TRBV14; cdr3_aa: CASRVTGDTGELFF
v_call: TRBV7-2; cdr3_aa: CASSTRYQETQYF
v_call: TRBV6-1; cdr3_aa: CASSLPGGDDTQYF
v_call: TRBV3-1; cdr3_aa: CASSQALAPNIQYF
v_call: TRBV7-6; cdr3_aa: CASSPQSTDTQYF
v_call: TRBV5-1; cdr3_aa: CASSQKTGGTTEAFF
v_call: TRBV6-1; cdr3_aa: CASSPVGQGYEQYF
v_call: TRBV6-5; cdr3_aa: CASSYSTGTYGYTF
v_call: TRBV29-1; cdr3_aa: CSVRRGNIQYF